This T cell receptor beta chain was sequenced during a study of cytomegalovirus exposure and HLA in healthy donors. V lost 5 bases to trimming and J lost 0 bases; unmatched junction nucleotides: 11. CDR3 length equals 18 residues. From germline, CDR1 is LNHDA and CDR2 SQIVND (reference sequence). The study ran its PCR with 60 Vbeta and 13 Jbeta primers. Generated by immunoSEQ multiplex PCR, the TCRdb table keeps only in-frame clones and is missing some. The sample contains 150,000 to 200,000 clones, 75% to 85% of which appear only once. The sample consisted of PBMCs. The chain joins TRBV19 to TRBJ1-1; 11 bases map to TRBD1. The clonotype was recovered from a boy aged 5-17 years in good health and CMV-seronegative. The CDR3 nucleotides read TGTGCCAGTAGTCGCGGGACAGGGGGGCAAAGGATGAACACTGAAGCTTTCTTT. Protein: CASSRGTGGQRMNTEAFF.